A selection of T cell receptor beta chains follows, all from one sample in a study of monozygotic twins with inflammatory bowel disease. TCRdb reprocessed the 5' RACE reads, keeping one entry per CDR3 protein, no DNA. This sample contains around 450,000 distinct CDR3 sequences. Specimen: blood. The origin of the receptors is a human donor with ulcerative colitis or Crohn's disease, or a healthy co-twin of an affected twin (not recorded which). CDR3s include the opening cysteine and the closing phenylalanine or tryptophan.

j_call	v_call	cdr3_aa
TRBJ2-1	TRBV18	CASSTGTGTYNEQFF
TRBJ2-5	TRBV6-5	CASSYNSQETQYF
TRBJ1-2	TRBV5-1	CASSLSAPEHGYTF
TRBJ1-2	TRBV5-1	CASRRVQGADGYTF
TRBJ1-6	TRBV5-1	CASSGENSPLHF
TRBJ2-1	TRBV12-3/TRBV12-4	CASSLSGGDNEQFF
TRBJ2-5	TRBV20-1	CSARDFGRGNQETQYF
TRBJ2-1	TRBV20-1	CSATRSYEQFF
TRBJ1-4	TRBV12-3/TRBV12-4	CASSFGGMAGEKLFF
TRBJ2-2	TRBV6-6	CASSYSPDTGELFF
TRBJ2-3	TRBV14	CASSPAWEQAGTDTQYF
TRBJ2-5	TRBV18	CASSPGSQETQYF
TRBJ2-3	TRBV7-9	CASSFEQGTDTQYF
TRBJ1-5	TRBV20-1	CSASSVGGNQPQHF
TRBJ2-1	TRBV11-3	CASAGDNEQFF
TRBJ2-7	TRBV12-3/TRBV12-4	CASSFSGEFYEQYF
TRBJ2-3	TRBV12-3/TRBV12-4	CASSLKAGDSTDTQYF
TRBJ1-1	TRBV3-1	CASSQDRPNTEAFF
TRBJ2-1	TRBV29-1	CSVGPSGNEQFF
TRBJ1-5	TRBV3-1	CASSRSDGGSNQPQHF
TRBJ2-7	TRBV3-1	CASSPFEGAYEQYF
TRBJ2-7	TRBV19	CASKAGPNYEQYF
TRBJ2-1	TRBV28	CASSLAGGPINEQFF
TRBJ2-1	TRBV12-3/TRBV12-4	CASSLAHRVPNNEQFF
TRBJ2-5	TRBV7-6	CASSLVLQETQYF
TRBJ2-7	TRBV6-6	CASMGGGPYEQYF
TRBJ1-2	TRBV5-1	CASSHGGSDYGYTF
TRBJ2-1	TRBV19	CASSPAYSSYNEQFF
TRBJ2-3	TRBV2	CASRPLAGAHSIDTQYF
TRBJ2-5	TRBV7-9	CASSRLAVLGETQYF
TRBJ2-5	TRBV14	CASSPRRGLGPAQYF
TRBJ2-7	TRBV20-1	CSAPRLAGSSYEQYF
TRBJ2-5	TRBV20-1	CSARVDSRETQYF
TRBJ2-1	TRBV6-4	CATSVLAGAHEQFF
TRBJ1-6	TRBV5-1	CASSLGMGYNSPLHF
TRBJ2-5	TRBV7-2	CASTTELAGVQETQYF
TRBJ1-1	TRBV7-8	CASSLAAGQPIEAFF
TRBJ2-1	TRBV5-5	CASSRGVATGVDNEQFF
TRBJ2-3	TRBV29-1	CSVDSGRGTDTQYF
TRBJ1-2	TRBV6-1	CATLREQGNYGYTF